Listed below are T cell receptor beta chains from one sample, sequenced in a study of blood T cells in healthy people across ages. TCRdb re-analysed the 5' RACE reads in MiXCR, keeping a single row per CDR3 protein. This sample has 1.5 million to 2 million distinct CDR3 sequences, with 28% found just once. Sequencing input: blood. These receptors all come from a woman in her thirties in good health. Each CDR3 is given without its conserved first and last residue.

V gene: TRBV5-5
CDR3 protein: ASSLVAGISSGYT

V gene: TRBV3-1
CDR3 protein: ASSSRPVATNEKLF

V gene: TRBV20-1
CDR3 protein: SARGGGGKYNEQF

V gene: TRBV3-1
CDR3 protein: ASSQRASRGYEKLF

V gene: TRBV6-4
CDR3 protein: ASSDSSATGGFYGYT

V gene: TRBV29-1
CDR3 protein: SVGAGGREQF

V gene: TRBV14
CDR3 protein: ASSPFGGRTYEQY

V gene: TRBV12-3/TRBV12-4
CDR3 protein: ATSLYYGYT

V gene: TRBV5-1
CDR3 protein: ASSPGTSGQYSYNEQY

V gene: TRBV12-3/TRBV12-4
CDR3 protein: ASSWGANSPLH

V gene: TRBV12-3/TRBV12-4
CDR3 protein: ASSTDPSASSTDTQY

V gene: TRBV20-1
CDR3 protein: SASSGQHADNIQY

V gene: TRBV29-1
CDR3 protein: SVELDYNEQF

V gene: TRBV27
CDR3 protein: ASSGDINQETQY

V gene: TRBV18
CDR3 protein: ASFYDTGNGYT

V gene: TRBV2
CDR3 protein: ASSEALGLAGGPGFDEQF

V gene: TRBV6-5
CDR3 protein: VSPTGYSNQPQH

V gene: TRBV6-5
CDR3 protein: ASSPTGTGDDTQY

V gene: TRBV28
CDR3 protein: ASSFPRLAGYNEQF

V gene: TRBV4-1
CDR3 protein: ASSQPGTGYTDTQY

V gene: TRBV14
CDR3 protein: ASSQGGGPTQY

V gene: TRBV24-1
CDR3 protein: ATSDPALAGDDNEQF

V gene: TRBV24-1
CDR3 protein: AAAGGLPYNEQF

V gene: TRBV6-5
CDR3 protein: ASSPDRQGEKLF

V gene: TRBV25-1
CDR3 protein: ASSDWGEETQY

V gene: TRBV3-1
CDR3 protein: ASSHLTSEETQY

V gene: TRBV7-2
CDR3 protein: ASSLADRISSPLH

V gene: TRBV12-3/TRBV12-4
CDR3 protein: ASSRKKGLQPQH

V gene: TRBV20-1
CDR3 protein: SARDATSGGDEQY

V gene: TRBV6-6
CDR3 protein: ASSYRTAGEQY

V gene: TRBV5-1
CDR3 protein: ASSLGGSRGDTQY

V gene: TRBV20-1
CDR3 protein: SARPHDSSGQETQY